This TCR beta chain is from a study of T cell responses to AZD1222 COVID-19 vaccine. This table comes from immunoSEQ multiplex PCR, and its TCRdb copy is limited to in-frame clones, with some not included. The sample records about 150,000 clones, 90% being singletons. The germline V gene has CDR1 LGHDT and CDR2 YNNKEL (reference sequence). This CDR3 is built from 14 residues. The junction had 3 bases not matched to a gene; V was cut back by 5 bases and J by 3 bases. This chain uses TRBV3-1 (or the pseudogene TRBV3-2) with TRBJ1-5, with TRBD1 matching 8 bases. The sequence derives from an adult in good health. The sample here was peripheral blood, taken on day 0 of AZD1222 vaccination. The CDR3 DNA follows: TGTGCCAGCAGCGCGGGACAGGTCAATCAGCCCCAGCATTTT. Translation: CASSAGQVNQPQHF.